The rows below give T cell receptor beta chains drawn from one sample of a study of T cells after yellow fever vaccination. In TCRdb, the 5' RACE reads were re-called with MiXCR into one record per CDR3 protein. The sample includes about 45,000 distinct CDR3 sequences, roughly 7.1% seen only once; the top ten take over 12%. Sequences were derived from CD8+ T cells not binding an NS4B(214-222) dextramer, sorted from PBMCs, sampled 45 days after the yellow fever booster vaccination. The receptors derive from a man younger than 40 who received the YFV17D yellow fever vaccine. The CDR3 runs from the conserved cysteine through the conserved F or W. The D gene is left open where the match is weak. Part of the rows lack a size; the others show once, few, many or a class for expanded clones.

J: TRBJ2-1; length: 15; D: TRBD2; size: many; V: TRBV15; CDR3: CATSYRGGIYNEQFF; DNA: TGTGCCACCAGCTATCGCGGGGGAATCTACAATGAGCAGTTCTTC
J: TRBJ2-1; length: 15; D: TRBD2; size: few; V: TRBV20-1; CDR3: CSARDGLAGNNEQFF; DNA: TGCAGTGCTAGAGATGGGCTAGCGGGAAACAATGAGCAGTTCTTC
J: TRBJ2-5; length: 15; D: TRBD2; size: many; V: TRBV5-1; CDR3: CASSSLAESSETQYF; DNA: TGCGCCAGCAGCTCGCTAGCGGAGTCTTCTGAGACCCAGTACTTC
J: TRBJ2-1; length: 15; D: TRBD2; size: -; V: TRBV7-3; CDR3: CASSSRGGRLNEQFF; DNA: TGTGCCAGCAGCTCCCGGGGCGGGAGGCTAAATGAGCAGTTCTTC
J: TRBJ2-7; length: 14; D: TRBD2; size: few; V: TRBV12-3/TRBV12-4; CDR3: CASSQSGRAYEQYF; DNA: TGTGCCAGCAGTCAAAGCGGGAGGGCGTACGAGCAGTACTTC
J: TRBJ2-3; length: 13; D: -; size: -; V: TRBV5-1; CDR3: CASSGRYTDTQYF; DNA: TGCGCCAGCAGCGGCAGGTACACAGATACGCAGTATTTT
J: TRBJ1-2; length: 13; D: -; size: few; V: TRBV7-6; CDR3: CASSLGDGYGYTF; DNA: TGTGCCAGCAGCTTAGGGGACGGCTATGGCTACACCTTC
J: TRBJ1-1; length: 14; D: -; size: many; V: TRBV11-2; CDR3: CASSLISDNTEAFF; DNA: TGTGCCAGCAGCTTAATCTCCGATAACACTGAAGCTTTCTTT
J: TRBJ2-2; length: 15; D: TRBD1; size: many; V: TRBV5-5; CDR3: CASSFVTGGTGELFF; DNA: TGTGCCAGCAGCTTTGTAACAGGGGGCACCGGGGAGCTGTTTTTT
J: TRBJ1-3; length: 16; D: -; size: many; V: TRBV6-5; CDR3: CASSYSTNTPGNTIYF; DNA: TGTGCCAGCAGTTACTCGACAAACACACCTGGAAACACCATATATTTT
J: TRBJ2-2; length: 12; D: -; size: many; V: TRBV6-5; CDR3: CASSASPGELFF; DNA: TGTGCCAGCTCGGCTAGTCCAGGGGAGCTGTTTTTT
J: TRBJ2-1; length: 14; D: -; size: many; V: TRBV20-1; CDR3: CSAREVGGYNEQFF; DNA: TGCAGTGCTAGAGAGGTAGGGGGCTACAATGAGCAGTTCTTC
J: TRBJ2-1; length: 14; D: TRBD2; size: many; V: TRBV11-2; CDR3: CATPSGHSYNEQFF; DNA: TGTGCCACACCTAGCGGGCACTCCTACAATGAGCAGTTCTTC
J: TRBJ1-5; length: 15; D: -; size: many; V: TRBV28; CDR3: CAAQERIPSNQPQHF; DNA: TGTGCCGCACAGGAGCGAATCCCTAGCAATCAGCCCCAGCATTTT
J: TRBJ2-5; length: 15; D: -; size: many; V: TRBV6-5; CDR3: CASRDKLAGQETQYF; DNA: TGTGCCAGCAGGGACAAACTGGCGGGACAAGAGACCCAGTACTTC
J: TRBJ2-7; length: 14; D: TRBD1; size: many; V: TRBV6-5; CDR3: CASSLQGSPYEQYF; DNA: TGTGCCAGCAGTCTACAGGGGTCCCCATACGAGCAGTACTTC
J: TRBJ1-4; length: 14; D: TRBD1; size: many; V: TRBV9; CDR3: CASNTGTGDEKLFF; DNA: TGTGCCAGCAACACCGGGACAGGGGACGAAAAACTGTTTTTT
J: TRBJ2-7; length: 14; D: -; size: many; V: TRBV6-5; CDR3: CASSHGSGPYEQYF; DNA: TGTGCCAGCAGTCACGGGAGCGGACCCTACGAGCAGTACTTC
J: TRBJ2-6; length: 17; D: -; size: few; V: TRBV12-3/TRBV12-4; CDR3: CASSLFELSGGANVLTF; DNA: TGTGCCAGCAGTTTATTTGAGTTATCGGGTGGGGCCAACGTCCTGACTTTC
J: TRBJ1-5; length: 15; D: -; size: many; V: TRBV7-9; CDR3: CASSFNWSNNQPQHF; DNA: TGTGCCAGCAGCTTTAATTGGTCGAACAATCAGCCCCAGCATTTT
J: TRBJ1-2; length: 13; D: -; size: many; V: TRBV29-1; CDR3: CSVRRVRDYGYTF; DNA: TGCAGCGTTCGAAGGGTTAGGGACTATGGCTACACCTTC
J: TRBJ2-3; length: 14; D: -; size: many; V: TRBV9; CDR3: CASSATGTADTQYF; DNA: TGTGCCAGCAGCGCTACGGGAACGGCAGATACGCAGTATTTT
J: TRBJ2-2; length: 15; D: TRBD2; size: many; V: TRBV5-1; CDR3: CASSQISGITGELFF; DNA: TGCGCCAGCAGTCAGATTAGCGGGATCACCGGGGAGCTGTTTTTT
J: TRBJ2-5; length: 14; D: -; size: few; V: TRBV27; CDR3: CANRQAGKQETQYF; DNA: TGTGCCAACCGTCAGGCGGGAAAGCAAGAGACCCAGTACTTC
J: TRBJ2-1; length: 15; D: -; size: many; V: TRBV6-5; CDR3: CASSYGGRRDNEQFF; DNA: TGTGCCAGCAGTTATGGCGGCCGTCGCGACAATGAGCAGTTCTTC
J: TRBJ1-1; length: 13; D: -; size: many; V: TRBV29-1; CDR3: CSVGGSLNTEAFF; DNA: TGCAGCGTTGGTGGGTCCCTTAACACTGAAGCTTTCTTT
J: TRBJ1-1; length: 13; D: -; size: many; V: TRBV6-2/TRBV6-3; CDR3: CASALGGTAEAFF; DNA: TGTGCCAGCGCCCTAGGGGGGACGGCTGAAGCTTTCTTT
J: TRBJ2-3; length: 17; D: TRBD1; size: many; V: TRBV11-2; CDR3: CASSLPGQPGYADTQYF; DNA: TGTGCCAGCAGCTTGCCGGGACAGCCAGGTTACGCAGATACGCAGTATTTT
J: TRBJ2-3; length: 13; D: TRBD2; size: -; V: TRBV30; CDR3: CAWSGLAGNTQYF; DNA: TGTGCCTGGAGTGGACTAGCGGGAAATACGCAGTATTTT
J: TRBJ2-5; length: 14; D: -; size: many; V: TRBV30; CDR3: CAWSDHTNGETQYF; DNA: TGTGCCTGGAGTGACCACACTAATGGGGAGACCCAGTACTTC
J: TRBJ2-2; length: 16; D: -; size: many; V: TRBV7-2; CDR3: CASSETRLTNTGELFF; DNA: TGTGCCAGCAGCGAAACAAGGCTTACGAACACCGGGGAGCTGTTTTTT
J: TRBJ2-1; length: 13; D: -; size: many; V: TRBV19; CDR3: CASTAVGYNEQFF; DNA: TGTGCCAGTACAGCGGTGGGTTACAATGAGCAGTTCTTC
J: TRBJ2-7; length: 11; D: -; size: many; V: TRBV27; CDR3: CASKRGEEQYF; DNA: TGTGCCAGCAAGAGAGGAGAGGAGCAGTACTTC
J: TRBJ2-5; length: 15; D: -; size: many; V: TRBV2; CDR3: CASSDGGFLSETQYF; DNA: TGTGCCAGCAGTGACGGAGGGTTCCTATCGGAGACCCAGTACTTC
J: TRBJ2-2; length: 12; D: -; size: many; V: TRBV5-5; CDR3: CASSLVDGELFF; DNA: TGTGCCAGCAGCTTGGTAGACGGGGAGCTGTTTTTT
J: TRBJ2-2; length: 15; D: TRBD2; size: many; V: TRBV7-8; CDR3: CASRRGTSGTGELFF; DNA: TGTGCCAGCAGAAGGGGGACTAGCGGCACCGGGGAGCTGTTTTTT
J: TRBJ2-7; length: 19; D: TRBD2; size: many; V: TRBV6-5; CDR3: CASSYYPPGFSGDSYEQYF; DNA: TGTGCCAGCAGTTACTACCCCCCAGGATTTAGCGGGGACTCCTACGAGCAGTACTTC
J: TRBJ2-3; length: 16; D: TRBD2; size: many; V: TRBV15; CDR3: CATSRGTSGHTDTQYF; DNA: TGTGCCACCAGCAGAGGAACTAGCGGACACACAGATACGCAGTATTTT
J: TRBJ1-4; length: 13; D: -; size: -; V: TRBV30; CDR3: CAWSRTTSEKLFF; DNA: TGTGCCTGGAGTCGAACGACTAGTGAAAAACTGTTTTTT
J: TRBJ2-7; length: 17; D: TRBD1; size: many; V: TRBV6-5; CDR3: CASSYRVGTGSSYEQYF; DNA: TGTGCCAGCAGTTACAGGGTCGGGACAGGGAGTTCCTACGAGCAGTACTTC
J: TRBJ2-1; length: 15; D: -; size: many; V: TRBV5-1; CDR3: CASSLQDGTYNEQFF; DNA: TGCGCCAGCAGCCTCCAGGATGGTACCTACAATGAGCAGTTCTTC
J: TRBJ2-1; length: 18; D: TRBD2; size: many; V: TRBV29-1; CDR3: CSVESNGLAGSSWNEQFF; DNA: TGCAGCGTTGAAAGCAACGGACTAGCGGGATCATCCTGGAATGAGCAGTTCTTC
J: TRBJ2-7; length: 10; D: -; size: many; V: TRBV2; CDR3: CASSGGEQYF; DNA: TGTGCCAGCAGTGGGGGTGAGCAGTACTTC
J: TRBJ2-7; length: 15; D: TRBD2; size: many; V: TRBV28; CDR3: CASTLRGVSSYEQYF; DNA: TGTGCCAGCACCCTACGGGGGGTTAGCTCCTACGAGCAGTACTTC
J: TRBJ2-3; length: 12; D: -; size: many; V: TRBV6-4; CDR3: CASSEGTDTQYF; DNA: TGTGCCAGCAGTGAAGGCACAGATACGCAGTATTTT
J: TRBJ2-5; length: 10; D: -; size: many; V: TRBV29-1; CDR3: CSGRQETQYF; DNA: TGCAGCGGGCGACAAGAGACCCAGTACTTC
J: TRBJ2-5; length: 13; D: -; size: -; V: TRBV25-1; CDR3: CASSETGQETQYF; DNA: TGTGCCAGCAGTGAAACAGGGCAGGAGACCCAGTACTTC
J: TRBJ2-7; length: 13; D: -; size: many; V: TRBV28; CDR3: CASSFGFGGEQYF; DNA: TGTGCCAGCAGTTTTGGCTTCGGGGGCGAGCAGTACTTC
J: TRBJ2-1; length: 10; D: -; size: -; V: TRBV7-9; CDR3: CASQSNEQFF; DNA: TGTGCCAGCCAAAGCAATGAGCAGTTCTTC
J: TRBJ1-2; length: 16; D: TRBD1; size: many; V: TRBV6-5; CDR3: CASSYAGRAGGYGYTF; DNA: TGTGCCAGCAGTTACGCGGGTCGGGCAGGGGGCTATGGCTACACCTTC
J: TRBJ1-5; length: 17; D: TRBD1; size: many; V: TRBV11-2; CDR3: CASSLDPGQGAGQPQHF; DNA: TGTGCCAGCAGCTTAGATCCTGGACAGGGGGCGGGTCAGCCCCAGCATTTT
J: TRBJ2-7; length: 14; D: -; size: many; V: TRBV20-1; CDR3: CSARDYGEGYEQYF; DNA: TGCAGTGCTAGAGATTATGGCGAAGGTTACGAGCAGTACTTC
J: TRBJ2-5; length: 14; D: TRBD1; size: many; V: TRBV20-1; CDR3: CSAPKIGQGAAQYF; DNA: TGCAGTGCTCCGAAGATAGGACAGGGTGCGGCCCAGTACTTC
J: TRBJ1-2; length: 17; D: -; size: many; V: TRBV5-1; CDR3: CASSVEGPGGAGYGYTF; DNA: TGCGCCAGCAGCGTTGAAGGGCCTGGGGGCGCGGGCTATGGCTACACCTTC
J: TRBJ2-1; length: 18; D: -; size: few; V: TRBV6-1; CDR3: CASSERSTWGSSYNEQFF; DNA: TGTGCCAGCAGTGAAAGGTCTACCTGGGGGAGCTCCTACAATGAGCAGTTCTTC